Listed here is a single TCR beta chain. Under the authors' procedure: Amplification from reference gene primers served as the basis for estimated nucleated cell counts. This table comes from immunoSEQ multiplex PCR, and its TCRdb copy is limited to in-frame clones, with some not included. V and J calls and clone size are those listed in that table; D and trimming were worked out from the DNA. Counted here are fewer than 250,000 clones, roughly 89% occurring once; the ten biggest clones make up 2.6%. Participants came from about 23 US areas, aged roughly 18 to 95 years. This sample was taken from a study of blood T cell repertoires in COVID-19. The sequencing input was PBMCs or T cells enriched from blood (not recorded which). The sequence was obtained from a woman in her twenties or thirties with acute COVID-19.

CDR3: CASSLAPGEAGEAFF. In DNA form, the CDR3 reads TGCGCCAGCAGCTTGGCCCCAGGGGAAGCCGGTGAAGCTTTCTTT. The V and J genes are TRBV5-1 and TRBJ1-1, with D perhaps matching TRBD1 (6 bases). The CDR3 totals 15 residues. CDR1 is SGHRS, CDR2 YFSETQ, per germline. The V gene lost 0 bases and the J gene lost 7 bases, with 16 bases spanning the gap.